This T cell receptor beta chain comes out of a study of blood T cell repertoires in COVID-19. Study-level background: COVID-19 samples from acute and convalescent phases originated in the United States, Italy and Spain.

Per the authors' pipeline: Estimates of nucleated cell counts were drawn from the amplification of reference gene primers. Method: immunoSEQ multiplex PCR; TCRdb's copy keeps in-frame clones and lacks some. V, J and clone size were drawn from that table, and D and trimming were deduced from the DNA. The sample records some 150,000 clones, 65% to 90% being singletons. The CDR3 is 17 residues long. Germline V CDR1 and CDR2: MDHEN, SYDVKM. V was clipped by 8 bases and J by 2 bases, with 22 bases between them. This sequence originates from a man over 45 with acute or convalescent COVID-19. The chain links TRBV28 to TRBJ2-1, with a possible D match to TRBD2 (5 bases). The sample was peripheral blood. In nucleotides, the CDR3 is TGTGCCAGCGGGCCGGCAGGAGCGGTAATTACCTACAATGAGCAGTTCTTC. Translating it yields CASGPAGAVITYNEQFF.